Shown below are 16 T cell receptor beta chains from a single sample sequenced in a study of beta chain features in type 1 diabetes. The authors reverse transcribed all of the isolated RNA, so sequencing captured expressed TCRB transcripts. Sequencing was performed with immunoSEQ multiplex PCR; in TCRdb, only in-frame clones are kept and a portion is missing. The repertoire has almost 250,000 clones, roughly 13% of them found once; the top ten carry around 0.03%. What was sequenced was naive CD4+ T cells from blood. These receptors were collected from a woman in her thirties or forties in good health.

V is TRBV5-1 and J is TRBJ2-5, with a weak D call TRBD1 (6 bases). This CDR3 is built from 16 residues. Trimming left V 0 bases short and J 5 bases short, with 17 bases between. The germline V gene has CDR1 SGHRS and CDR2 YFSETQ. CDR3 sequence (DNA): TGCGCCAGCAGCTTGGGGCCAGGGGCCACCGGGGAGACCCAGTACTTC. This codes for CASSLGPGATGETQYF.

The chain couples TRBV2 to TRBJ1-4; 8 bases map to TRBD1. CDR1 and CDR2 from the germline V gene are SNHLY and FYNNEI. Germline trimming cut 5 bases from V and 8 bases from J; bases unmatched to any gene: 10. The CDR3 sequence is 15 residues long. The CDR3 is CASSLSGQGGEKLFF. In DNA form, the CDR3 reads TGTGCCAGCAGTCTTTCCGGACAGGGTGGAGAAAAACTGTTTTTT.

This clone was counted between two and nine times. The chain joins TRBV5-4 to TRBJ1-6, with D perhaps TRBD1 (5 bases). There are 15 residues in the CDR3. Germline assignment: CDR1 SGHNT and CDR2 YYREEE (reference sequence). Trimming removed 2 bases at V and 6 bases at J, with 12 bases between. CDR3 protein: CASSFLQGVNSPLHF. The CDR3 coding sequence is TGTGCCAGCAGCTTTCTGCAGGGCGTTAATTCACCCCTCCACTTT.

This clone was picked up a small number of times. The rearrangement links TRBV21-1 to TRBJ1-5; the table's D call TRBD1 went unverified against the DNA. TRBV21-1 is a pseudogene locus. CDR3 size: 13 residues. The CDR3 nucleotides are TGTGCCAGCCTGACAGGGAGTAATCAGCCCCAGCATTTT. It is translated as CASLTGSNQPQHF.

This clone was observed a few times. The genes are TRBV6-9 and TRBJ2-7; D possibly corresponds to TRBD2 (5 bases). V was shortened by 11 bases and J by 5 bases, with 28 bases between the two germline ends. The CDR3 covers 16 residues. Germline V lookup: CDR1 MNHGY, CDR2 SVAAGI. CDR3 sequence reads: CAFGGGCPESSDEQYF. CDR3 DNA: TGTGCCTTTGGAGGAGGATGTCCGGAAAGCAGCGACGAGCAGTACTTC.

This clone was seen only a few times. V and J are TRBV9 and TRBJ1-3; no firm D call. CDR1 SGDLS and CDR2 YYNGEE come from the germline V gene. The length of the CDR3 is 15 residues. Trimming left V 8 bases short and J 0 bases short, with 15 bases between. CDR3 in DNA: TGTGCCAGTTCCTGGGCCGCGACCTCTGGAAACACCATATATTTT. Protein product: CASSWAATSGNTIYF.

This clone was seen a handful of times. The V and J genes are TRBV5-4 and TRBJ2-7; TRBD2 matches at 12 bases. V shed 4 bases and J 9 bases; nucleotides not matched to a gene: 17. This CDR3 is built from 17 residues. Germline loops: CDR1 SGHNT, CDR2 YYREEE (reference sequence). The CDR3 spells CASSIDPSLAGGRGQYF. Written as DNA, the CDR3 is TGTGCCAGCAGCATAGATCCTAGCCTAGCGGGGGGGCGGGGGCAGTACTTC.

The genes are TRBV15 and TRBJ1-2, with 7 bases identical to TRBD1. Germline values: CDR1 LNHNV, CDR2 YYDKDF (reference sequence). This CDR3 region has 17 residues. After removal of 5 bases from V and 4 bases from J, the junction contained 16 bases not matched to a gene. DNA for the CDR3: TGTGCCACCAGCGCTCAGCCTGGGACAGCGGGGGGCTATGGCTACACCTTC. As protein: CATSAQPGTAGGYGYTF.

This clone turned up a few times. The same CDR3 is also encoded by other DNA sequences in this sample. CDR3 protein: CSAPQETQYF. As DNA, the CDR3 is TGCAGTGCTCCTCAAGAGACCCAGTACTTC. The genes are TRBV20-1 and TRBJ2-5; D not certain. Trimming removed 5 bases at V and 2 bases at J, with 3 bases between. CDR1 is DFQATT, CDR2 SNEGSKA, per germline (reference sequence). This CDR3 contains 10 residues.

The rearrangement links TRBV6-5 to TRBJ2-5; 8 positions match TRBD1. V shed 6 bases and J 5 bases; nucleotides not matched to a gene: 8. The germline V gene has CDR1 MNHEY and CDR2 SVGAGI. The CDR3 length is 14 residues. CDR3 nucleotide sequence: TGTGCCAGCAGACATCTACGGACAGGGGAGACCCAGTACTTC. Translating it yields CASRHLRTGETQYF.

The rearrangement joins TRBV5-1 to TRBJ2-5, with a possible D match to TRBD2 (6 bases). The length of the CDR3 is 17 residues. V lost 0 bases and J 5 bases, leaving 20 bases between the germline ends. In germline, CDR1 is SGHRS, CDR2 YFSETQ. The CDR3 sequence: CASSLVAAGPFGETQYF. CDR3 in DNA: TGCGCCAGCAGCTTGGTTGCCGCGGGGCCCTTCGGGGAGACCCAGTACTTC.

The sample holds a few counts of this clone. The gene calls are TRBV2 and TRBJ2-1, with 9 bases aligning to TRBD2. The length of the CDR3 is 16 residues. With 6 bases clipped from V and 7 bases from J, the junction kept 13 bases outside the gene matches. CDR1 and CDR2 from the germline V gene are SNHLY and FYNNEI. The CDR3 DNA sequence: TGTGCCAGCAGCGACGGCGGCGGGGGGGAGTGGAATGAGCAGTTCTTC. It is translated as CASSDGGGGEWNEQFF.

This clone was seen more than once but under ten times. The rearrangement links TRBV25-1 to TRBJ1-1; 8 nucleotides match TRBD1. Germline V CDR1 and CDR2: MGHDK, SYGVNS. V shed 4 bases and J 2 bases; nucleotides not matched to a gene: 6. The CDR3 totals 15 residues. The CDR3 DNA is TGTGCCAGCAGTGTCACAGGGGGGGGTAACACTGAAGCTTTCTTT. This sequence encodes CASSVTGGGNTEAFF.

A few counts support this clone. The chain employs TRBV20-1 and TRBJ1-1, with D possibly being TRBD1 (6 bases). The CDR3 is 11 amino acids. The V gene's germline CDR1 is DFQATT and CDR2 SNEGSKA (reference sequence). The V gene lost 1 base and the J gene lost 13 bases, with 13 bases spanning the gap. The CDR3 reads CSARVGAQGFF. The DNA of the CDR3 is TGCAGTGCTAGAGTGGGGGCACAGGGTTTCTTT.

This sequence joins TRBV19 and TRBJ1-2, with TRBD1 identical over 12 bases. CDR1 and CDR2 (germline): LNHDA, SQIVND (reference sequence). Trimming cost V 6 bases and J 6 bases; bases outside gene matches: 17. The CDR3 spans 18 residues. This CDR3 reads CASRWGRGQGARSHGYTF. The CDR3 region has the DNA TGTGCCAGTAGATGGGGACGGGGACAGGGGGCGAGGAGTCATGGCTACACCTTC.

The V gene is TRBV5-4, the J gene TRBJ1-2, with no clear D. The CDR3 covers 17 residues. From germline, CDR1 is SGHNT and CDR2 YYREEE (reference sequence). Trimming took 2 bases from V and 7 from J, leaving 24 bases between them. CDR3 protein: CASSLDPQKGVLVGYTF. As DNA, the CDR3 is TGTGCCAGCAGCTTAGACCCTCAGAAAGGAGTATTAGTTGGCTACACCTTC.